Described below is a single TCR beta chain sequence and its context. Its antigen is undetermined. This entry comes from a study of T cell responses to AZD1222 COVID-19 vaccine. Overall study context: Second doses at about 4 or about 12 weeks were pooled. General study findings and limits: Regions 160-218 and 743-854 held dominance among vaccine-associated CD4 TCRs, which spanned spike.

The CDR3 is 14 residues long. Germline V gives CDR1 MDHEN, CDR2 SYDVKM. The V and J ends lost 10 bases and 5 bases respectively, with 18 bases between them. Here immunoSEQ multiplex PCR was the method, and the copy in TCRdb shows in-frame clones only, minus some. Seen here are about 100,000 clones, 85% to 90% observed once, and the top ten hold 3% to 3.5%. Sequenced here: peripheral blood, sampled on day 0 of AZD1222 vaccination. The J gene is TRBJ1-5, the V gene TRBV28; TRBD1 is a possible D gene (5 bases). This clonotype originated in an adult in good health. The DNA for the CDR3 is TGTGCCACCTATCGACAGAGGGGCGATCAGCCCCAGCATTTT. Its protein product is CATYRQRGDQPQHF.